This entry features one T cell receptor (beta chain) sequence. Its antigen is not known. This sequence may be a read error, since a much larger clone differs from it by one base. The entry originates in a study of tumor-infiltrating lymphocytes in primary liver carcinoma. In the study overall: Aged between 30 and 69 years, the patients were men and women. Measuring about 4.2 to 11 cm across, the tumors were staged as T1-T3 N0M0. Overall study findings and caveats: Overlap between tumor regions exceeded overlap of tumor with adjacent tissue or blood.

TCR beta cDNA was prepared out of 450 to 500 ng total RNA by means of a constant-region primer. Three rounds of nested multiplex PCR with slightly modified ARM-PCR produced TCR beta libraries. The first two PCR rounds, roughly 10 cycles each, used TRBV1-TRBV30 forward primers and a C-beta reverse primer. TCRdb reprocessed the multiplex PCR reads via MiXCR and lists one record per CDR3 protein. The sample yields 250,000 to 350,000 distinct CDR3 sequences, around 50% seen once. Germline V gives CDR1 SGHDN, CDR2 FVKESK. The CDR3 has 16 amino acids. Deletions cut 3 bases from V and 8 bases from J, with 22 bases between. The source of the blood RNA was unsorted whole blood, and germline DNA was extracted as well. Before the surgical procedure, four milliliters of peripheral blood were collected.

This chain links TRBV14 with TRBJ1-2, with D perhaps TRBD1 (6 bases). The sample was peripheral blood. The sequence came from a woman aged 30 to 39 with primary liver carcinoma and hepatitis B virus infection. The CDR3 DNA follows: TGTGCCAGCAGCCAGTACCGGAAGGGGGGTTTAGGCGGCTACACCTTC. Translation: CASSQYRKGGLGGYTF.